The 25 T cell receptor beta chains given below trace back to one sample, sequenced in a study of vaccination effects on CD4 cells after COVID-19. The table came from immunoSEQ multiplex PCR; TCRdb's copy has only in-frame clones and leaves some out. This repertoire shows about 50,000 clones, about 83% found once; its top ten account for 3%. It was after approximately 11 days of culture that CD4+ T cells were isolated. Their specific antigens are unknown. The specimen comprised CD4+ T cells from PBMCs cultured without peptide, sampled before COVID-19 vaccination. The source of these receptors is a human donor who received a COVID-19 vaccine.

The chain combines TRBV19 with TRBJ2-1; 9 bases are shared with TRBD2. The CDR3 is made up of 16 amino acids. The germline V gene has CDR1 LNHDA and CDR2 SQIVND (reference sequence). V shed 3 bases, J shed 4 bases, and the junction held 7 bases outside the gene matches. The CDR3: CASSIYPSGGYNEQFF. The CDR3 region has the DNA TGTGCCAGTAGTATCTACCCCAGCGGGGGGTACAATGAGCAGTTCTTC. Filled out from reference TRBV19 and TRBJ2-1, the complete variable domain reads DGGITQSPKYLFRKEGQNVTLSCEQNLNHDAMYWYRQDPGQGLRLIYYSQIVNDFQKGDIAEGYSVSREKKESFPLTVTSAQKNPTAFYLCASSIYPSGGYNEQFFGPGTRLTVL.

The chain links TRBV5-6 to TRBJ1-6; no firm D call. The CDR3 contains 15 residues. Germline loops: CDR1 SGHDT, CDR2 YYEEEE. V dropped 0 bases and J dropped 4 bases, with 8 bases sitting between them. CDR3 sequence reads: CASSLGSVYNSPLHF. CDR3 nucleotide sequence: TGTGCCAGCAGCTTGGGTTCAGTTTATAATTCACCCCTCCACTTT.

CDR3 DNA sequence: TGTGCCACCAGCAGAGACGGGACGTTTCCACTCGAGCAGTACGTC. Translation gives CATSRDGTFPLEQYV. The chain is built from TRBV15 and TRBJ2-7; D may correspond to TRBD1 or TRBD2 (5 bases each). V was shortened by 0 bases and J by 6 bases, with 15 bases between the two germline ends. This CDR3 has 15 amino acids. Germline CDR1 LNHNV, CDR2 YYDKDF (reference sequence).

This sequence joins TRBV6-5 and TRBJ2-2; tentatively, D is TRBD1 (5 bases). Germline V CDR1 and CDR2: MNHEY, SVGAGI. Trimming left V 10 bases short and J 0 bases short, with 12 bases between. This CDR3 contains 14 residues. CDR3 sequence: CATRTRTNTGELFF. CDR3 nucleotides: TGTGCCACCAGGACACGAACGAACACCGGGGAGCTGTTTTTT.

This chain uses TRBV18 with TRBJ2-3; D might be TRBD1 or TRBD2, each matching 5 bases. This CDR3 spans 15 amino acids. The V end lost 1 base, the J end lost 4 bases, and 12 bases lay between the germline ends. Germline lookup yields CDR1 KGHSH and CDR2 LQKENI. CDR3 nucleotide sequence: TGTGCCAGCTCACCACTGGGGACGAAGCCAGATACGCAGTATTTT. It is translated as CASSPLGTKPDTQYF.

V gene TRBV7-2 combines with J gene TRBJ2-1; 10 nucleotides align to TRBD2. Per the germline V gene, CDR1 is SGHTA and CDR2 is FQGNSA. The V and J ends lost 2 bases and 4 bases, in that order; junction bases with no gene match: 2. This CDR3 has 15 residues. The CDR3 spells CASSLTSGVYNEQFF. The CDR3 region has the DNA TGTGCCAGCAGCTTAACTAGCGGGGTTTACAATGAGCAGTTCTTC.

This chain links TRBV9 with TRBJ1-1; a weak D match, TRBD1 (6 bases). Trimming left V 3 bases short and J 4 bases short, with 13 bases between. The length of the CDR3 is 14 residues. Looked up from germline, CDR1 is SGDLS and CDR2 is YYNGEE. CDR3 in DNA: TGTGCCAGCAGCGGCTTGACAGGCCCCACTGAAGCTTTCTTT. Translation: CASSGLTGPTEAFF.

The chain carries TRBV28 and TRBJ1-4; the match to TRBD1 covers 7 bases. The CDR3 runs to 20 residues. Germline V gives CDR1 MDHEN, CDR2 SYDVKM. Germline trimming cut 6 bases from V and 4 bases from J; bases unmatched to any gene: 23. The CDR3 region is CASRTPPRQGSLQYNEKLFF. Written as DNA, the CDR3 is TGTGCCAGCAGAACCCCGCCCAGACAGGGCAGTTTGCAGTATAATGAAAAACTGTTTTTT.

The chain is built from TRBV18 and TRBJ2-5; tentatively, D is TRBD2 (6 bases). The V gene lost 4 bases and the J gene lost 2 bases, with 11 bases spanning the gap. The CDR3 totals 14 residues. Germline V gene data show CDR1 as KGHSH and CDR2 as LQKENI. The CDR3 loop is CASSLTRGQETQYF. The CDR3 DNA sequence: TGTGCCAGCTCACTAACACGGGGGCAAGAGACCCAGTACTTC.

The rearrangement joins TRBV4-2 to TRBJ1-5; 7 bases are a match to TRBD1. Germline values: CDR1 LGHNA, CDR2 YNFKEQ. V lost 1 base to trimming and J lost 0 bases; unmatched junction nucleotides: 3. CDR3 size: 16 residues. Written as DNA, the CDR3 is TGTGCCAGCAGCCAAGCCAGGGGGATTAGCAATCAGCCCCAGCATTTT. It translates to CASSQARGISNQPQHF.

CDR3 amino acids: CASSTTPLPFSSSSGANVLTF. CDR3 nucleotides: TGTGCCAGCAGCACAACCCCCTTACCGTTCAGCAGCTCCTCTGGGGCCAACGTCCTGACTTTC. The rearrangement joins TRBV7-9 to TRBJ2-6; no reliable D call. The germline gives CDR1 SEHNR, CDR2 FQNEAQ (reference sequence). V was clipped by 5 bases and J by 0 bases, with 26 bases between them. The CDR3 sequence is 21 residues long.

J is TRBJ2-1 and V is TRBV12-5; 11 bases line up with TRBD2. This CDR3 is 15 amino acids long. Germline CDR1 reads LGHNT; CDR2 reads FRNRAP. V dropped 6 bases and J dropped 4; count of bases not matched to a gene: 5. The CDR3 DNA reads TGTGCTAGTGGCCGACTAGCGGGGAGGTACAATGAGCAGTTCTTC. This encodes CASGRLAGRYNEQFF.

The chain couples TRBV28 to TRBJ2-5; 9 bases are a match to TRBD1. CDR3 length: 14 amino acids. Germline-derived CDR1 and CDR2 are MDHEN and SYDVKM. The J segment lost 6 bases and the V segment lost 7 bases, leaving 9 bases of the junction unmatched. DNA of the CDR3: TGTGCCAGCATGCGGGACAGGGTCAAGAAGACCCAGTACTTC. This codes for CASMRDRVKKTQYF.

This clone was detected only once. V gene TRBV7-2 combines with J gene TRBJ2-5; no clear D gene. The CDR3 has 13 amino acids. V was trimmed by 0 bases and J by 3 bases, leaving 5 bases between them. Germline V gene data show CDR1 as SGHTA and CDR2 as FQGNSA. The CDR3 reads CASSLAREETQYF. The CDR3 DNA reads as TGTGCCAGCAGCTTAGCTAGAGAAGAGACCCAGTACTTC.

The chain is built from TRBV6-5 and TRBJ1-6, with unresolved D. V lost 6 bases and J 15 bases, leaving 15 bases between the germline ends. Germline loops: CDR1 MNHEY, CDR2 SVGAGI. CDR3 length: 12 amino acids. The DNA of the CDR3 is TGTGCCAGCAGACGGGGTGGAGATCACCTCCACTTT. Its protein product is CASRRGGDHLHF.

The V call is TRBV5-4, the J call TRBJ2-1, with TRBD1 as a possible D gene (5 bases). Per the germline V gene, CDR1 is SGHNT and CDR2 is YYREEE (reference sequence). V was shortened by 4 bases and J by 5 bases, with 19 bases between the two germline ends. This CDR3 is 16 amino acids long. CDR3 sequence: CASSLRWGAINNEQFF. The CDR3 nucleotides are TGTGCCAGCAGCCTAAGGTGGGGCGCGATCAACAATGAGCAGTTCTTC.

This clone was picked up one time. This chain uses TRBV19 with TRBJ1-6; maybe TRBD1 (6 bases). Germline-derived CDR1 and CDR2 are LNHDA and SQIVND (reference sequence). This CDR3 is 16 amino acids long. The germline V and J ends were trimmed by 6 bases and 0 bases, with 12 bases remaining between them. The CDR3 sequence is CASSDDRSSYNSPLHF. The CDR3, as DNA: TGTGCCAGTAGCGACGACAGGAGCTCCTATAATTCACCCCTCCACTTT.

The gene calls are TRBV5-1 and TRBJ2-3, with D perhaps assigned TRBD1 or TRBD2 (6 bases each). The CDR3 length is 15 residues. CDR1 is SGHRS and CDR2 is YFSETQ in the germline V gene. Trimming removed 2 bases from V and 2 bases from J, with 12 bases in between. CDR3 DNA sequence: TGCGCCAGCAGCTTTTCGGGGGCCGACACAGATACGCAGTATTTT. Amino acid sequence: CASSFSGADTDTQYF.

V and J are TRBV7-9 and TRBJ2-1; the D call may be TRBD1 or TRBD2 (5 bases each). The CDR3 loop spans 14 amino acids. Germline V gives CDR1 SEHNR, CDR2 FQNEAQ (reference sequence). The V end lost 1 base, the J end lost 6 bases, and 10 bases lay between the germline ends. The CDR3 sequence is CASSLEVRGNEQFF. The CDR3 nucleotides read TGTGCCAGCAGCTTAGAGGTGAGGGGCAATGAGCAGTTCTTC.

This clone was picked up one time. The chain is built from TRBV5-8 and TRBJ2-3, with 7 bases that match TRBD1. The CDR3 contains 18 residues. Per the germline V gene, CDR1 is SGHTS and CDR2 is YDEGEE. V lost 7 bases to trimming and J lost 2 bases; unmatched junction nucleotides: 19. The CDR3 loop is CASPLHPGQRTITDTQYF. As DNA, the CDR3 is TGTGCCAGCCCCCTACACCCGGGACAGCGAACGATCACAGATACGCAGTATTTT.

The V gene is TRBV2, the J gene TRBJ1-2; D ambiguous. Per the germline V gene, CDR1 is SNHLY and CDR2 is FYNNEI. The CDR3 spans 12 residues. The ends were cut back, 8 bases at V and 6 bases at J, with 13 bases in the middle. CDR3 DNA sequence: TGTGCCAGCCTGAAAGAATTTAATGGCTACACCTTC. It translates to CASLKEFNGYTF. Based on the CDR3 plus reference TRBV2 and TRBJ1-2, the full variable domain is EPEVTQTPSHQVTQMGQEVILRCVPISNHLYFYWYRQILGQKVEFLVSFYNNEISEKSEIFDDQFSVERPDGSNFTLKIRSTKLEDSAMYFCASLKEFNGYTFGSGTRLTVV.

The chain joins TRBV30 to TRBJ1-4; no reliable D call. This CDR3 comprises 14 residues. Germline V lookup: CDR1 GTSNPN, CDR2 SVGIG (reference sequence). The V gene lost 0 bases and the J gene lost 5 bases, with 10 bases spanning the gap. The CDR3 bases are TGTGCCTGGAGTGTAATTTACAGAAATGAAAAACTGTTTTTT. Protein: CAWSVIYRNEKLFF.

The chain is built from TRBV6-6 and TRBJ2-3; TRBD2 aligns across 9 bases. Germline V gives CDR1 MNHNY, CDR2 SVGAGI (reference sequence). V gave up 5 bases and J gave up 1 base; unmatched junction bases: 7. The CDR3 loop spans 16 amino acids. CDR3 nucleotides: TGTGCCAGCAGTCGAATATCTAGCGGGGGCACAGATACGCAGTATTTT. This encodes CASSRISSGGTDTQYF.

V is TRBV7-2 and J is TRBJ2-5; TRBD2 agrees at 11 bases. Looked up from germline, CDR1 is SGHTA and CDR2 is FQGNSA. The CDR3 extends over 16 amino acids. The V segment lost 1 base and the J segment 5 bases; nucleotides outside the gene matches: 6. CDR3 coding DNA: TGTGCCAGCAGCTTAGAGAGTAGCGGGGGGGCTGAGACCCAGTACTTC. This translates into CASSLESSGGAETQYF.

This clone is a singleton in its sample. V and J are TRBV9 and TRBJ2-2; 7 nucleotides match TRBD2. V lost 4 bases to trimming and J lost 6 bases; unmatched junction nucleotides: 12. CDR1 and CDR2 from the germline V gene are SGDLS and YYNGEE. The CDR3 is 16 residues long. The CDR3 is CASSPRGRGPPGELFF. CDR3 DNA: TGTGCCAGCAGCCCGCGGGGGAGGGGCCCTCCCGGGGAGCTGTTTTTT.